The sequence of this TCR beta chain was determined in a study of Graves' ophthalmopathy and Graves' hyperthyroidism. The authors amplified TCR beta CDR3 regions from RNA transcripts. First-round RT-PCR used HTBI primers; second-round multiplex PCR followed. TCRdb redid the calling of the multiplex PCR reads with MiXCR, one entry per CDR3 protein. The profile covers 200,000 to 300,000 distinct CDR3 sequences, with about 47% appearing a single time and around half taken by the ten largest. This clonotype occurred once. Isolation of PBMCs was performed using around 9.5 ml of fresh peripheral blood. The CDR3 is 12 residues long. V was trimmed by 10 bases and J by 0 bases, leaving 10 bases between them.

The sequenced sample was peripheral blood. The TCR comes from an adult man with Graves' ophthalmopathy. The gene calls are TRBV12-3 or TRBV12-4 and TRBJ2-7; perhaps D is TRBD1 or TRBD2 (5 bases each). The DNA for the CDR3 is TGTGCCACCGGGACGCGCTCCTACGAGCAGTACTTC. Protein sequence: CATGTRSYEQYF.